Below, 15 T cell receptor beta chains from the same sample are listed, as sequenced in a study of blood T cell repertoires in COVID-19. Some clones are missing from TCRdb's copy, which holds only in-frame ones; the method was immunoSEQ multiplex PCR. Among tens of thousands of clones listed, 80% to 90% were seen once. Sequenced sample: peripheral blood. The receptors originated from a man in his 70s with active or convalescent COVID-19.

V is TRBV24-1 and J is TRBJ2-1, with 7 bases fitting TRBD2. The CDR3 has 16 residues. Germline assignment: CDR1 KGHDR and CDR2 SFDVKD. V lost 2 bases and J lost 1; bases outside the gene matches: 4. The CDR3 loop is CATSDSLAASYNEQFF. The CDR3, as DNA: TGTGCCACCAGTGATTCCCTAGCGGCGTCCTACAATGAGCAGTTCTTC.

This rearrangement joins TRBV3-1 (or the pseudogene TRBV3-2) to TRBJ2-7; 14 nucleotides match TRBD2. The V gene's germline CDR1 is LGHDT and CDR2 YNNKEL (reference sequence). This CDR3 has 18 residues. V lost 1 base and J lost 5; bases outside the gene matches: 10. The CDR3 here is CASSQVGGLAGVAHEQYF. The CDR3 DNA follows: TGTGCCAGCAGCCAAGTCGGGGGACTAGCGGGAGTTGCCCACGAGCAGTACTTC.

V usage is TRBV11-2 and J usage is TRBJ2-1; a possible D gene is TRBD1 (5 bases). Trimming stripped 6 bases from V and 6 bases from J, with 9 bases between. The CDR3 is made up of 12 amino acids. Germline CDR1 and CDR2: SGHAT and FQNNGV. The CDR3 DNA reads as TGTGCCAGCAGGAAGGGGATCAATGAGCAGTTCTTC. Protein: CASRKGINEQFF. The variable domain in full, completed from reference TRBV11-2 and TRBJ2-1, reads EAGVAQSPRYKIIEKRQSVAFWCNPISGHATLYWYQQILGQGPKLLIQFQNNGVVDDSQLPKDRFSAERLKGVDSTLKIQPAKLEDSAVYLCASRKGINEQFFGPGTRLTVL.

V usage is TRBV27 and J usage is TRBJ1-6; 9 bases map to TRBD1. Germline lookup yields CDR1 MNHEY and CDR2 SMNVEV (reference sequence). This CDR3 is built from 15 residues. J was trimmed by 8 bases and V by 7 bases; bases with no gene match: 9. CDR3 loop: CASTPGTGLDSPLHF. The CDR3 bases are TGTGCCAGCACCCCAGGGACAGGGCTTGATTCACCCCTCCACTTT.

The gene calls are TRBV19 and TRBJ2-6; 7 bases are shared with TRBD1. Germline assignment: CDR1 LNHDA and CDR2 SQIVND (reference sequence). CDR3 size: 14 residues. V was clipped by 10 bases and J by 4 bases; unmatched bases: 7. The CDR3 nucleotides read TGTGCCACGAAGCAGGGGGTCGGGGCCAACGTCCTGACTTTC. It is translated as CATKQGVGANVLTF.

This chain connects TRBV4-2 to TRBJ2-6; the match to TRBD1 covers 9 bases. Germline values: CDR1 LGHNA, CDR2 YNFKEQ. The CDR3 loop spans 17 amino acids. V trimming: 0 bases; J trimming: 4 bases; junction bases outside the gene matches: 4. This CDR3 is CASSQEGQGSGANVLTF. The CDR3 nucleotides read TGTGCCAGCAGCCAAGAGGGACAGGGTTCCGGGGCCAACGTCCTGACTTTC.

V usage is TRBV15 and J usage is TRBJ1-3; possibly TRBD1 for D (6 bases). Between the trimmed V and J ends, which lost 2 bases and 4 bases, there was a span of 12 bases. The CDR3 sequence is 15 residues long. The germline CDR1 and CDR2 sequences are LNHNV and YYDKDF (reference sequence). The CDR3 spells CATSRKTGAGNTIYF. For the CDR3, the DNA is TGTGCCACCAGCAGAAAGACAGGAGCCGGAAACACCATATATTTT.

V gene TRBV29-1 combines with J gene TRBJ2-2; 9 bases agree with TRBD2. Germline V lookup: CDR1 SQVTM, CDR2 ANQGSEA. Germline trimming cut 3 bases from V and 3 bases from J; bases unmatched to any gene: 8. This CDR3 comprises 16 residues. The CDR3 bases are TGCAGCGTTGATTTTGGCGGGAGGGCCGACACCGGGGAGCTGTTTTTT. Translated, it gives CSVDFGGRADTGELFF.

The J gene is TRBJ2-3, the V gene TRBV19; D unresolved. The CDR3 sequence is 14 residues long. Trimming pared 1 base from V and 6 bases from J, leaving 11 bases between. Germline V gene lookup returns CDR1 LNHDA and CDR2 SQIVND (reference sequence). CDR3 nucleotide sequence: TGTGCCAGTAGTATAGGTAACCTCCGGGATACGCAGTATTTT. Its protein product is CASSIGNLRDTQYF.

The chain uses TRBV6-2 or TRBV6-3 and TRBJ1-2; 9 bases align to TRBD1. The CDR3 loop spans 14 amino acids. V shed 2 bases and J 4 bases; nucleotides not matched to a gene: 2. Germline CDR1 reads MNHEY; CDR2 reads SVGEGT. This CDR3 reads CASSYLGQGYGYTF. Here the CDR3 DNA reads TGTGCCAGCAGTTACCTGGGACAGGGCTATGGCTACACCTTC.

This chain links TRBV29-1 with TRBJ2-3; 9 bases match TRBD2. Germline lookup yields CDR1 SQVTM and CDR2 ANQGSEA. V was clipped by 0 bases and J by 6 bases; unmatched bases: 16. This CDR3 comprises 18 residues. CDR3 nucleotide sequence: TGCAGCGTTGAAGATCCAGCGGGTAGCGGGAGTAGTCTCGATACGCAGTATTTT. Translating it yields CSVEDPAGSGSSLDTQYF.

The CDR3 DNA sequence: TGTGCCAGCAGTTTGAGGGAGAGGGGCTACACCTTC. Its protein is CASSLRERGYTF. V gene TRBV12-3 or TRBV12-4 combines with J gene TRBJ1-2; D is unclear. The germline V and J ends were trimmed by 3 bases and 8 bases, with 10 bases remaining between them. This CDR3 contains 12 residues.

The genes are TRBV19 and TRBJ1-2; 7 bases line up with TRBD1. CDR1 and CDR2 from the germline V gene are LNHDA and SQIVND (reference sequence). This CDR3 is 13 amino acids long. V shed 3 bases, J shed 7 bases, and the junction held 5 bases outside the gene matches. CDR3 protein: CASSIAGTVGYTF. In DNA form, the CDR3 reads TGTGCCAGTAGTATCGCCGGGACAGTTGGCTACACCTTC.

This clone was seen just once. This chain links TRBV5-5 with TRBJ2-3, with D possibly TRBD2 on 5 matching bases. The CDR3 sequence is 14 residues long. Germline-derived CDR1 and CDR2 are SGHKS and YYEKEE (reference sequence). V was trimmed by 4 bases and J by 6 bases, leaving 15 bases between them. In DNA form, the CDR3 reads TGTGCCAGCAGCATAGGCCTAGCAACCGATACGCAGTATTTT. This codes for CASSIGLATDTQYF.

This chain connects TRBV28 to TRBJ1-2; unclear D gene. The CDR3 loop spans 14 amino acids. CDR1 and CDR2 from the germline V gene are MDHEN and SYDVKM. The V and J ends lost 1 base and 4 bases respectively, with 10 bases between them. The CDR3 is CASSLSRTIYGYTF. The DNA for the CDR3 is TGTGCCAGCAGTTTATCTAGGACTATCTATGGCTACACCTTC.